Below are 9 T cell receptor beta chains sequenced from a single sample in a study of T cells after yellow fever vaccination. TCRdb reanalysed the 5' RACE reads using MiXCR and keeps one entry per CDR3 protein. In the table there are over 250,000 distinct CDR3 sequences, 5.2% of which are singletons. Sequenced here: CD4+ T cells sorted from PBMCs, sampled on the day of the yellow fever booster vaccination. The receptors come from a man between 18 and 35 years old who received the YFV17D yellow fever vaccine.

This clonotype was found a few times. Its ends do not fully match the called genes, so a read error is possible. V usage is TRBV7-2 and J usage is TRBJ1-2; 7 bases map to TRBD1. This CDR3 contains 13 residues. Germline V CDR1 and CDR2: SGHTA, FQGNSA. CDR3 amino acids: CASSHDRDYSYTF. CDR3 DNA: TGTGCCAGCAGCCACGACAGGGACTATAGCTACACCTTC.

J is TRBJ2-5 and V is TRBV29-1; no reliable D call. Trimming took off 4 bases at V and 0 bases at J, with 9 bases between the two ends. CDR1 is SQVTM and CDR2 is ANQGSEA in the germline V gene. This CDR3 has 13 residues. Here the CDR3 reads CSVGFTYQETQYF. CDR3 sequence (DNA): TGCAGCGTTGGATTCACGTACCAAGAGACCCAGTACTTC.

The rearrangement joins TRBV20-1 to TRBJ1-2; possibly TRBD1 for D (5 bases). The CDR3 contains 13 residues. Germline CDR1 and CDR2: DFQATT and SNEGSKA (reference sequence). V was clipped by 5 bases and J by 8 bases, with 18 bases between them. This CDR3 reads CSARREGGGGYTF. As DNA, the CDR3 is TGCAGTGCTCGCAGGGAGGGCGGGGGAGGCTACACCTTC.

The chain recombines TRBV10-3 with TRBJ1-4; the D gene is possibly TRBD1 (6 bases). The V end lost 2 bases, the J end lost 4 bases, and 11 bases lay between the germline ends. The CDR3 spans 15 residues. Germline V gives CDR1 ENHRY, CDR2 SYGVKD. This chain's CDR3 is CAISEQQGHNEKLFF. CDR3 nucleotides: TGTGCCATCAGTGAGCAACAGGGACATAATGAAAAACTGTTTTTT.

This chain links TRBV5-1 with TRBJ1-4; 10 positions agree with TRBD1. This CDR3 has 17 amino acids. The V gene end was trimmed by 4 bases and the J gene end by 8 bases; junction bases not matched to a gene: 14. CDR1 and CDR2 (germline): SGHRS, YFSETQ. CDR3 loop: CASSIAITGTGEEKLFF. CDR3 nucleotides: TGCGCCAGCAGCATTGCGATAACCGGGACAGGGGAGGAAAAACTGTTTTTT.

In this sample, this clonotype turned up many times. The chain combines TRBV6-2 or TRBV6-3 with TRBJ2-2; D may be TRBD2 (6 bases). This CDR3 is built from 13 residues. The germline V and J ends were trimmed by 7 bases and 5 bases, with 11 bases remaining between them. CDR1 and CDR2 (germline): MNHEY, SVGEGT. For the CDR3, the DNA is TGTGCCAGCAAGGTTGGGGGGACCGGGGAGCTGTTTTTT. Translating gives CASKVGGTGELFF.

This clonotype was counted many times. V gene TRBV6-5 combines with J gene TRBJ2-7; D may be TRBD1 (5 bases). Germline CDR1 and CDR2: MNHEY and SVGAGI. V was cut by 1 base and J by 5 bases, with 15 bases left in between. The CDR3 is made up of 15 amino acids. Here the CDR3 DNA reads TGTGCCAGCAGTTACTTGACAGCGCGCCCACACGAGCAGTACTTC. Residues: CASSYLTARPHEQYF.

V gene TRBV2 combines with J gene TRBJ2-7, with 10 bases lining up with TRBD1. V lost 6 bases to trimming and J lost 6 bases; unmatched junction nucleotides: 11. Germline CDR1 SNHLY, CDR2 FYNNEI. This CDR3 region has 15 residues. CDR3 amino acids: CASSAMGQGQGEQYV. DNA for the CDR3: TGTGCCAGCAGCGCAATGGGACAGGGGCAGGGCGAGCAGTACGTC.

A few counts support this clonotype. The J gene is TRBJ2-5, the V gene TRBV9; 7 nucleotides align to TRBD1. The CDR3 extends over 15 amino acids. Germline V gene sequence: CDR1 SGDLS, CDR2 YYNGEE. V lost 0 bases to trimming and J lost 2 bases; unmatched junction nucleotides: 4. The CDR3 sequence is CASSVEDRRQETQYF. The CDR3 DNA follows: TGTGCCAGCAGCGTAGAGGACAGGCGACAAGAGACCCAGTACTTC.